These 7 T cell receptor beta chains share one sample of origin, sequenced in a study of blood T cell repertoires in COVID-19. Repertoires were generated with immunoSEQ multiplex PCR, while TCRdb's copy carries only in-frame clones and drops some. The table shows approximately 160,000 clones, with around 80% occurring only once. The sample was PBMCs or T cells enriched from blood (not recorded which). These receptor sequences come from a woman between 45 and 65 years old in a cohort exposed to, infected with or recovered from COVID-19 (not recorded which).

V gene TRBV12-3 or TRBV12-4 combines with J gene TRBJ2-5, with TRBD1 identical over 9 bases. This CDR3 comprises 13 residues. V lost 6 bases and J lost 5; bases outside the gene matches: 4. The CDR3 DNA sequence: TGTGCCAGCAGACAGGGGGCTTCGGAGACCCAGTACTTC. Its translation: CASRQGASETQYF.

V and J are TRBV5-4 and TRBJ1-4, with D tentatively TRBD1 (5 bases). This CDR3 comprises 16 residues. Trimming stripped 4 bases from V and 1 base from J, with 14 bases between. Germline V gives CDR1 SGHNT, CDR2 YYREEE (reference sequence). The CDR3 sequence is CASSAGRKGTNEKLFF. The CDR3, as DNA: TGTGCCAGCAGCGCGGGACGGAAGGGAACTAATGAAAAACTGTTTTTT.

The chain joins TRBV6-5 to TRBJ1-3, with 8 bases fitting TRBD1. CDR1 is MNHEY, CDR2 SVGAGI, per germline. The CDR3 extends over 14 amino acids. The junction had 8 bases not matched to a gene; V was cut back by 5 bases and J by 8 bases. The CDR3 DNA follows: TGTGCCAGCAGTCATACGGACAGGGAAGACACCATATATTTT. Amino acid sequence: CASSHTDREDTIYF.

This clone was seen a few times. CDR3 amino acids: CASSLEGQGGYTF. In DNA, the CDR3 is TGTGCCAGCAGTTTGGAAGGGCAGGGTGGCTACACCTTC. V and J are TRBV28 and TRBJ1-2; perhaps TRBD1 as D (5 bases). Germline V gene lookup returns CDR1 MDHEN and CDR2 SYDVKM. V lost 3 bases, J lost 7 bases, and 12 bases lay in between. This CDR3 region has 13 residues.

The chain employs TRBV12-5 and TRBJ2-1; 7 positions match TRBD1. CDR1 and CDR2 from the germline V gene are LGHNT and FRNRAP. Unmatched junction bases numbered 20, after V lost 7 bases and J lost 2 bases. The CDR3 sequence is 19 residues long. The CDR3 is CASDTSTQTGWVPYNEQFF. The CDR3 nucleotides read TGTGCTAGTGATACTTCGACCCAGACAGGGTGGGTCCCCTACAATGAGCAGTTCTTC.

The rearrangement uses TRBV6-4 and TRBJ1-1; a possible D gene is TRBD1 (5 bases). V lost 5 bases and J lost 2, with 9 bases in between. In germline, CDR1 is MRHNA, CDR2 SNTAGT. The CDR3 sequence is 13 residues long. CDR3 nucleotide sequence: TGTGCCAGCAGTTTAGACAGCAACACTGAAGCTTTCTTT. This codes for CASSLDSNTEAFF.

This chain connects TRBV28 to TRBJ1-4; tentatively, D is TRBD1 (6 bases). CDR1 and CDR2 (germline): MDHEN, SYDVKM. Trimming took 6 bases from V and 0 from J, leaving 26 bases between them. The length of the CDR3 is 20 residues. The CDR3 DNA follows: TGTGCCAGCAGCTCCGTGTCACAGGGTATCTTAGGGGCAACTAATGAAAAACTGTTTTTT. Translating it yields CASSSVSQGILGATNEKLFF.